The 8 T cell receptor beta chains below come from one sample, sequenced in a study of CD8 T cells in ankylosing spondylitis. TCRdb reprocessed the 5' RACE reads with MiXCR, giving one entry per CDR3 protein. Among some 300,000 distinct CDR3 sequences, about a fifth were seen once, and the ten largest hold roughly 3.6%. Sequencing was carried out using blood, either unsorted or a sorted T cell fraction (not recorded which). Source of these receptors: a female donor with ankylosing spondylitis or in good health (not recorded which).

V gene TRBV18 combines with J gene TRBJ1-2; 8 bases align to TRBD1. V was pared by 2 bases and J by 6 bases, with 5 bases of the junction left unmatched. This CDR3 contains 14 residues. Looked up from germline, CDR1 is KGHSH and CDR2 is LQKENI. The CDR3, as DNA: TGTGCCAGCTCACCATTCGGACAGGGTGATGGCTACACCTTC. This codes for CASSPFGQGDGYTF.

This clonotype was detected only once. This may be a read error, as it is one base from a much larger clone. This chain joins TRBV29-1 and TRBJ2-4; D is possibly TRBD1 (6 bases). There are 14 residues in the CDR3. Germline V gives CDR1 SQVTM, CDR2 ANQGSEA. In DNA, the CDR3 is TGCAGCATTGAGGGGCCAGGGGACAAAAACATTCAGTACTTC. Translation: CSIEGPGDKNIQYF.

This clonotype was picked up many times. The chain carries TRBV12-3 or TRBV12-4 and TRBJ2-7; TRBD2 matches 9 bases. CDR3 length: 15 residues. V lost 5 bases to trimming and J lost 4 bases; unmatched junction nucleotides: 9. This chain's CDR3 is CASSPRTSVTYEQYF. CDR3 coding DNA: TGTGCCAGCAGTCCGCGGACTAGCGTGACTTACGAGCAGTACTTC.

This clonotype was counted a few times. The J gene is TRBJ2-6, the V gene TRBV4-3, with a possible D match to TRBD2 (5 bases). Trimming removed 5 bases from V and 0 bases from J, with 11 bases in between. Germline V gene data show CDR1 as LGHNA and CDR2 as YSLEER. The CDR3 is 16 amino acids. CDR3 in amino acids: CASSGGLFSGANVLTF. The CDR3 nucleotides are TGCGCCAGCAGCGGCGGGCTGTTCTCTGGGGCCAACGTCCTGACTTTC.

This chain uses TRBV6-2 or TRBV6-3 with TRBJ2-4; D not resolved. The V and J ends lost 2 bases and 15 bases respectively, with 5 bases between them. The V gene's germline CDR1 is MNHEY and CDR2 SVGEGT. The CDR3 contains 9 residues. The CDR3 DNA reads TGTGCCAGCAGTTACCCGGGGTACTTC. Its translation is CASSYPGYF.

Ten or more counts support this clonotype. CDR3 in DNA: TGTGCCACCGCGGCACAGACGAACACTGAAGCTTTCTTT. Residues: CATAAQTNTEAFF. The V call is TRBV19, the J call TRBJ1-1; no clear D. The V end was cut by 10 bases, the J end by 1 base, with 13 bases between. CDR3 length equals 13 residues. Germline loops: CDR1 LNHDA, CDR2 SQIVND (reference sequence).

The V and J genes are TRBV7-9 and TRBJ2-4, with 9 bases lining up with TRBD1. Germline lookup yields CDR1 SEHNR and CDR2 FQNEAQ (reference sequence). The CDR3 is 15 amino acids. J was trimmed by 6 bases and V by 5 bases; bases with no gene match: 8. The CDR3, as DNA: TGTGCCAGCAGCCCCTCCGGGACAGGGCTAAACATTCAGTACTTC. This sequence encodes CASSPSGTGLNIQYF. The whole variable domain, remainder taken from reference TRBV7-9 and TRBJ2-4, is DTGVSQNPRHKITKRGQNVTFRCDPISEHNRLYWYRQTLGQGPEFLTYFQNEAQLEKSRLLSDRFSAERPKGSFSTLEIQRTEQGDSAMYLCASSPSGTGLNIQYFGAGTRLSVL.

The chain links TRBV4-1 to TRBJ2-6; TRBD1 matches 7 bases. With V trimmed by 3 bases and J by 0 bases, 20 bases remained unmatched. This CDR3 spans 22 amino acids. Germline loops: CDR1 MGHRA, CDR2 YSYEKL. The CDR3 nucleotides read TGCGCCAGCAGCCAGGGCCCTCGTCTGACAGGGTTTTTCCTCTCTGGGGCCAACGTCCTGACTTTC. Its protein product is CASSQGPRLTGFFLSGANVLTF.